This TCR beta chain derives from a study of T cells in Graves' hyperthyroidism and ophthalmopathy. RNA transcripts yielded amplified TCR beta CDR3 regions. The HTBI set primed first-round TCR CDR3 RT-PCR. MiXCR, run by TCRdb on the multiplex PCR reads, gives a single entry per CDR3 protein. The sample has 350,000 or so distinct CDR3 sequences, about 15% seen once. Per the germline V gene, CDR1 is ENHRY and CDR2 is SYGVKD. The CDR3 runs to 16 residues. The trim removed 8 bases at V and 0 bases at J, leaving 8 bases unmatched. The sample holds many counts of this clonotype. Uncontrolled infection, other autoimmune disease, pregnancy and lactation each barred patients from inclusion. Based on clinical symptoms, serum thyroxine and TRAb, thyroid ultrasound and orbital computed tomography, diagnoses were reached. Fresh peripheral blood, approximately 10 ml, yielded the PBMCs.

The clonotype originates from a woman aged 25 to 39 with Graves' hyperthyroidism that later progressed to Graves' ophthalmopathy. The rearrangement joins TRBV10-3 to TRBJ2-5, with 11 bases lining up with TRBD1. Sequencing was carried out using blood. The CDR3 here is CAIGTGGNWDQETQYF. The CDR3 DNA reads as TGTGCCATCGGGACAGGGGGTAATTGGGACCAAGAGACCCAGTACTTC.